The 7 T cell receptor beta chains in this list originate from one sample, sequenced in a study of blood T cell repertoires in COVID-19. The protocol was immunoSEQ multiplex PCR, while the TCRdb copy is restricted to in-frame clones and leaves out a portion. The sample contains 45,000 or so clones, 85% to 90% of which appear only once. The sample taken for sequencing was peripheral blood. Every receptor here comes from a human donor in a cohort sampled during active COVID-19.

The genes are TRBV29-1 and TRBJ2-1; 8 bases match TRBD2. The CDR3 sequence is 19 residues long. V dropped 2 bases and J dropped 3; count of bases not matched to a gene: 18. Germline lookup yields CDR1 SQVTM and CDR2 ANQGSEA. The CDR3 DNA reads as TGCAGCGTTGAAAGAAGAGGGAAGGCGGGGGGCCTAAACTACAATGAGCAGTTCTTC. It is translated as CSVERRGKAGGLNYNEQFF.

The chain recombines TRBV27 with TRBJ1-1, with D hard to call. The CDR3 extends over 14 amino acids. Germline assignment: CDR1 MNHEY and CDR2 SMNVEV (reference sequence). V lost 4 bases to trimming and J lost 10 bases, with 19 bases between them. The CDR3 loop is CASSWIKGGFGAFF. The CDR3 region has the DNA TGTGCCAGCAGTTGGATTAAGGGCGGGTTCGGAGCTTTCTTT.

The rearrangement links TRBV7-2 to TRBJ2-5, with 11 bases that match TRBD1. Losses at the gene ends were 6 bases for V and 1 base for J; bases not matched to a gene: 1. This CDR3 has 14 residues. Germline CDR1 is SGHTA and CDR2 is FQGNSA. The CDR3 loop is CASRDRGPQETQYF. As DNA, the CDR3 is TGTGCCAGCAGGGACAGGGGGCCCCAAGAGACCCAGTACTTC.

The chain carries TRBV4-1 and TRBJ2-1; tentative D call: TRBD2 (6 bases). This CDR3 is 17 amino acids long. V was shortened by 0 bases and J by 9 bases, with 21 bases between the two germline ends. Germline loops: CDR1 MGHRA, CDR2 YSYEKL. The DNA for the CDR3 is TGCGCCAGCAGCCAAGAAGGAGGCAGGTCAGACGGGAGTGAGCAGTTCTTC. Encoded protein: CASSQEGGRSDGSEQFF.

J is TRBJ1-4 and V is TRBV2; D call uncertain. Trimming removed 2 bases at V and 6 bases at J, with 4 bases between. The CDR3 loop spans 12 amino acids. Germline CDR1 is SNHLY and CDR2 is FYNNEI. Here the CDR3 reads CASSEFDEKLFF. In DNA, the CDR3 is TGTGCCAGCAGTGAATTCGATGAAAAACTGTTTTTT.

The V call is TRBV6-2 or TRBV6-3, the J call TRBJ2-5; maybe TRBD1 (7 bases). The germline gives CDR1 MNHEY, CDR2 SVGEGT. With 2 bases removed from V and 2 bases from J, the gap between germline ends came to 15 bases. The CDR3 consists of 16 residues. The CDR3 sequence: CASSYVRGEGQETQYF. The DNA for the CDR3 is TGTGCCAGCAGTTACGTCAGGGGGGAAGGTCAAGAGACCCAGTACTTC.

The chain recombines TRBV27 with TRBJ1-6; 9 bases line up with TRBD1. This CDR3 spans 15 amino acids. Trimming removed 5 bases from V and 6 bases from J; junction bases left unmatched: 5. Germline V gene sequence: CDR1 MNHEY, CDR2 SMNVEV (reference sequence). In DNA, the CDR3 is TGTGCCAGCAGTGGGGGACAGGGTAGTAATTCACCCCTCCACTTT. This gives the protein CASSGGQGSNSPLHF.